This section outlines one T cell receptor (beta chain) sequence together with its context. Antigen: not known. In alopecia areata patients, both lesional scalp punch biopsies and peripheral blood were collected. In each case, RNA was isolated and then reverse transcribed into cDNA as the sequencing template. Assay used: immunoSEQ multiplex PCR; TCRdb lists only in-frame clones, some missing. The sample contains some 16,000 clones, 45% to 65% of which appear only once. The data belong to a study of CD8+ T cells in alopecia areata. Study information: Patients in the treated group were given tofacitinib by mouth, 5 to 10 mg twice a day.

Germline loops: CDR1 SGHNT, CDR2 YYREEE (reference sequence). V was clipped by 4 bases and J by 4 bases; unmatched bases: 7. The CDR3 runs to 15 residues. Study-level findings and limits: Sequencing of scalp samples also includes resident alphabeta T cells from normal skin. Greater clonality was observed in lesional scalp samples, especially alopecia totalis/universalis, versus normal scalp.

The sequence came from a human donor with alopecia areata. The chain recombines TRBV5-4 with TRBJ2-3; 9 positions match TRBD1. The specimen sequenced was skin. The CDR3 sequence: CASSPGQGNADTQYF. CDR3 DNA sequence: TGTGCCAGCAGCCCGGGACAGGGTAACGCAGATACGCAGTATTTT.